This TCR beta chain was retrieved from a study of CD8 T cells in ankylosing spondylitis (dated by TCRdb to the late 2010s). For context, the study as a whole: To find TCR variants linked to disease, the study profiled T cell receptor beta repertoires in ankylosing spondylitis patients and healthy donors. Samples of peripheral blood were taken, and for ankylosing spondylitis patients, synovial fluid was collected as well. The full study cohort was made up of approximately 24 ankylosing spondylitis patients and about a hundred healthy donors.

Sequencing was carried out with an Illumina HiSeq 2500. Quantitative 5'-RACE with molecular barcodes was the method used to prepare the TCR beta libraries. As for the original processing: A new computational method, built on a probabilistic model of VDJ rearrangement, was used to identify disease-linked TCR variants. The raw public data were reprocessed by TCRdb itself: fastp quality trimming at Q25, MiXCR clonotype calling, in-frame beta chains only. Records with the same CDR3 protein are collapsed into one entry carrying the most frequent genes and DNA. The V and J calls and clone size are TCRdb's, not the authors'. The sample profile shows some 700,000 distinct CDR3 sequences; around 20% of them were found once. The ten most abundant clones make up approximately 18% of the sample. CDR1 and CDR2 are read off the germline V gene (reference sequence) as LGHDT and YNNKEL. From the cysteine up to the phenylalanine, the CDR3 has a length of 16 residues. Only the CDR3 DNA stays, 48 bases, in frame from base 1. V is trimmed back by 5 bases and J by 3 bases, and the junction contains 8 bases that no gene match accounts for.

This clonotype has only a few counts. Its antigen target is currently unknown. No quality values exist for individual bases; no much larger clone is one base distant. The investigation overall reported the following: Some motif variants had previously been reported in the synovial fluid and blood of reactive arthritis patients, which suggests shared mechanisms of disease initiation. A CD8+ phenotype was shown by the disease-linked clones, which were found at relatively low frequencies in peripheral blood. Blood from ankylosing spondylitis patients appeared to be characterized by a TCR beta motif made up of 8 or 9 highly homologous amino acid variants. The disease-linked clones were reported to be significantly enriched in matched synovial fluid samples from ankylosing spondylitis patients.

Rearrangement joined TRBV3-1 to TRBJ2-3, with TRBD1 identical over 10 junction bases. Sequenced: blood, either unsorted or a sorted T cell fraction (not recorded which). The sequence was obtained from a male donor with ankylosing spondylitis. This receptor has the CDR3 CASSEGQGVWTDTQYF. The bases read TGTGCCAGCAGCGAAGGACAGGGGGTATGGACAGATACGCAGTATTTT.